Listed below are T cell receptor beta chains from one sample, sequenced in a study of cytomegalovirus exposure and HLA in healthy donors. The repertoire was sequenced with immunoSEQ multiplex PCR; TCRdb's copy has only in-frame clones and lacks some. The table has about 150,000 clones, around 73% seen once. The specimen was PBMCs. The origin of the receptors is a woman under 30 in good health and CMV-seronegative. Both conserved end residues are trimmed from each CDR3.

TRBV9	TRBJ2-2	ASSELTSAGELF
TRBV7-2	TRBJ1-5	ASSLQGARGQPQH
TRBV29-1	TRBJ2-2	STGNTGELF
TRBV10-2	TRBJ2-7	ASKLGTSGGNEQY
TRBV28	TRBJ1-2	AARGLYGYT
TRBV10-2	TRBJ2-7	ASRASGHSYEQY
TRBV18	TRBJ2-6	ASSPRTTGGFSGANVLT
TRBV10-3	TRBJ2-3	ANSGKSTDTQY
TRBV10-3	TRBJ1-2	AITGGGYGYT
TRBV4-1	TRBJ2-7	ASSQEGATYEQY
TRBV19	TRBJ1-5	ASTRQLSQGNSNQPQH
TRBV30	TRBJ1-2	AWIGGLGTGYGYT
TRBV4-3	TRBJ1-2	ASSQDMAASNYGYT
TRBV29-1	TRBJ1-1	SVVSLTGNTEAF
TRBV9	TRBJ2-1	ASSPRSLWSNEQF
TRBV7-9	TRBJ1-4	ASSLSSGGRRANEKLF
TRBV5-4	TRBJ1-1	ASSKGQGGTEAF
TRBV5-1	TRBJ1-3	ASSPGGRRNTIY
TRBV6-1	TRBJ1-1	ASRRDSARAF
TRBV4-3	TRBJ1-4	ASSQGQGPATNEKLF
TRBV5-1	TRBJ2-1	ASSSVHGDKGDEQF
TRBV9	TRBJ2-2	ASSVGLVGNTGELF
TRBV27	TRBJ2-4	ASSIGGAVKNIQY
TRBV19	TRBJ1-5	ASSISRQAGQPQH
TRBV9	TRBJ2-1	ASSVDSSGRVHEQF
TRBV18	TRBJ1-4	ASSLRQGAIEKLF
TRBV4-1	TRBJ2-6	ASSQAHPRAGANVLT
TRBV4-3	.	ASSRGTGPYEQY
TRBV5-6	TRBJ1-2	ASSQDSRYGYT
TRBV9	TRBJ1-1	ASSATGQVNTEAF
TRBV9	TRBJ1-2	ASSAANYGYT
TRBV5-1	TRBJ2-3	ASSLGLAGPTDTQY
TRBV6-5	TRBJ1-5	ASSPDRPTNQPQH
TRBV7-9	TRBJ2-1	ASSYVTDYNEQF
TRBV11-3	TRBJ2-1	ASSRTAYNEQF
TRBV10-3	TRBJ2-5	AISEKGQRAETQY
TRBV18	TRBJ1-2	ASSPLDTNYGYT
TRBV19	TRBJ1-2	ASKSAGLYGYT
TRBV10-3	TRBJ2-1	AISERRGLADIPGNEQF
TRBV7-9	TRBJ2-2	ASSVTGNAGELF